This entry lists 9 T cell receptor beta chains sequenced from one sample in a study of cytomegalovirus exposure and HLA in healthy donors. The PCR used 60 Vbeta and 13 Jbeta primers. Some clones are missing from TCRdb's copy, which holds only in-frame ones; the method was immunoSEQ multiplex PCR. This sample's table has about 160,000 clones. The sequenced sample consisted of PBMCs. All receptors derive from a man aged 25-40 years in good health and CMV-seronegative.

CDR3 sequence: CASSPGGEETQYF. CDR3 in DNA: TGTGCCAGCAGCCCAGGAGGTGAAGAGACCCAGTACTTC. The genes are TRBV5-5 and TRBJ2-5; maybe TRBD2 (5 bases). Germline V lookup: CDR1 SGHKS, CDR2 YYEKEE (reference sequence). V was clipped by 4 bases and J by 3 bases, with 10 bases between them. The CDR3 runs to 13 residues. The whole variable domain, remainder taken from reference TRBV5-5 and TRBJ2-5, is DAGVTQSPTHLIKTRGQQVTLRCSPISGHKSVSWYQQVLGQGPQFIFQYYEKEERGRGNFPDRFSARQFPNYSSELNVNALLLGDSALYLCASSPGGEETQYFGPGTRLLVL.

The chain uses TRBV6-1 and TRBJ2-1; 14 bases agree with TRBD2. Trimming removed 6 bases from V and 5 bases from J; junction bases left unmatched: 3. The CDR3 contains 15 residues. Looked up from germline, CDR1 is MNHNS and CDR2 is SASEGT. CDR3 region: CASRGTSGRHNEQFF. The CDR3 DNA follows: TGTGCCAGCAGGGGGACTAGCGGGAGACACAATGAGCAGTTCTTC.

The chain uses TRBV4-1 and TRBJ1-1; no reliable D call. CDR3 length: 15 residues. Germline V gene lookup returns CDR1 MGHRA and CDR2 YSYEKL. V was trimmed by 0 bases and J by 1 base, leaving 9 bases between them. Written as DNA, the CDR3 is TGCGCCAGCAGCCAAGAGGCAGGATGGAACACTGAAGCTTTCTTT. Its protein product is CASSQEAGWNTEAFF.

The chain joins TRBV6-5 to TRBJ1-2; D is perhaps TRBD1 (6 bases). CDR1 and CDR2 from the germline V gene are MNHEY and SVGAGI. CDR3 size: 16 residues. Trimming shortened V by 6 bases and J by 2 bases, and 19 bases separated the two germline ends. CDR3 nucleotides: TGTGCCAGCAGCTACACAGGGTCCAGGCGAAACTATGGCTACACCTTC. Amino acids: CASSYTGSRRNYGYTF.

CDR3 region: CASSLTDRGLSYEQYF. The CDR3 DNA is TGTGCCAGCAGCCTCACGGACAGGGGGCTCTCCTACGAGCAGTACTTC. The chain has TRBV7-8 and TRBJ2-7, with 11 bases lining up with TRBD1. Germline V gene lookup returns CDR1 SGHVS and CDR2 FQNEAQ. This CDR3 comprises 16 residues. J was trimmed by 0 bases and V by 5 bases; bases with no gene match: 6.

The chain recombines TRBV29-1 with TRBJ1-2; D is perhaps TRBD1 (5 bases). V lost 3 bases, J lost 7 bases, and 12 bases lay in between. The CDR3 spans 12 residues. CDR1 is SQVTM, CDR2 ANQGSEA, per germline. The CDR3 is CSVDPREAGYTF. The CDR3 region has the DNA TGCAGCGTTGATCCCAGGGAGGCTGGCTACACCTTC.

The V and J genes are TRBV2 and TRBJ2-7, with D tentatively TRBD1 (6 bases). CDR1 is SNHLY and CDR2 is FYNNEI in the germline V gene. The CDR3 runs to 14 residues. Trimming removed 10 bases from V and 5 bases from J, with 21 bases in between. The CDR3 loop reads CATQFTGPHDEQYF. The CDR3 nucleotides are TGTGCCACCCAGTTTACAGGGCCCCACGACGAGCAGTACTTC.

V gene TRBV30 combines with J gene TRBJ1-5; a weak D match, TRBD1 (5 bases). This CDR3 contains 14 residues. Trimming removed 0 bases at V and 6 bases at J, with 12 bases between. Germline V gene sequence: CDR1 GTSNPN, CDR2 SVGIG (reference sequence). As DNA, the CDR3 is TGTGCCTGGAGTGTCCAGGGTGTCGGTCAGCCCCAGCATTTT. Translating it yields CAWSVQGVGQPQHF.

The J gene is TRBJ2-7, the V gene TRBV7-9, with TRBD2 matching 7 bases. Germline loops: CDR1 SEHNR, CDR2 FQNEAQ (reference sequence). J gave up 2 bases and V 5 bases, and 0 bases lay outside the gene matches. This CDR3 is 12 amino acids long. CDR3 nucleotides: TGTGCCAGCAGCCGGGGGGCCTACGAGCAGTACTTC. Amino acids: CASSRGAYEQYF. Full variable domain (remainder filled in from reference TRBV7-9 and TRBJ2-7): DTGVSQNPRHKITKRGQNVTFRCDPISEHNRLYWYRQTLGQGPEFLTYFQNEAQLEKSRLLSDRFSAERPKGSFSTLEIQRTEQGDSAMYLCASSRGAYEQYFGPGTRLTVT.